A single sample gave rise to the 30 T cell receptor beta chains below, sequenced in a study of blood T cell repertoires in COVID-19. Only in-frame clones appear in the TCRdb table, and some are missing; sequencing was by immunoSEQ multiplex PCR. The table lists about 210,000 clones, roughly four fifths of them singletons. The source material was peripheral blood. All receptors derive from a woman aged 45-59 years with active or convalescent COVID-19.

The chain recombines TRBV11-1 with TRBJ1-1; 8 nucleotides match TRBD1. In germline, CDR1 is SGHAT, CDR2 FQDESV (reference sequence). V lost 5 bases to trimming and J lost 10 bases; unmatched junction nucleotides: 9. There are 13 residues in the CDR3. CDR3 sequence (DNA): TGTGCCAGCAGCCCGGACAGGGAGGGAAGAGCTTTCTTT. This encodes CASSPDREGRAFF.

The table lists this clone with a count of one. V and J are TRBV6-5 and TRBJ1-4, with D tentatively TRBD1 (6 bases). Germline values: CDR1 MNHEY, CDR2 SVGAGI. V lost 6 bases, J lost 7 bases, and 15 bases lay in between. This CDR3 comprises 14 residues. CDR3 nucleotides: TGTGCCAGCAGCCGGGACAATCGCCGTGAAAAACTGTTTTTT. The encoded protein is CASSRDNRREKLFF.

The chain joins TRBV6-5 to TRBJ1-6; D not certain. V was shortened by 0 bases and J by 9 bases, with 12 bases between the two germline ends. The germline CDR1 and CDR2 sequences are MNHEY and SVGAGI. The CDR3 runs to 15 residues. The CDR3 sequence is CASSYSRRGGSPLHF. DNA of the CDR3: TGTGCCAGCAGTTACTCGAGGCGCGGTGGTTCACCCCTCCACTTT.

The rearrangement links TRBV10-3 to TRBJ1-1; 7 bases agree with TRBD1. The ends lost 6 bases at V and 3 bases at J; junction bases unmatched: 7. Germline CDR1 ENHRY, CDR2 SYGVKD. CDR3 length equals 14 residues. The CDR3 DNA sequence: TGTGCCATCAGGGCCGGGACAGAACACACTGAAGCTTTCTTT. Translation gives CAIRAGTEHTEAFF.

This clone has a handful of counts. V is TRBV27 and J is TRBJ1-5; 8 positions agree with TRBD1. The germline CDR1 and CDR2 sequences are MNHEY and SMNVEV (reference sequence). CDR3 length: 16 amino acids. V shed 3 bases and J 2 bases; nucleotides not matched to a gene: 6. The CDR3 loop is CASSFQGATGNQPQHF. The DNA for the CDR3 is TGTGCCAGCAGTTTCCAGGGGGCCACGGGCAATCAGCCCCAGCATTTT.

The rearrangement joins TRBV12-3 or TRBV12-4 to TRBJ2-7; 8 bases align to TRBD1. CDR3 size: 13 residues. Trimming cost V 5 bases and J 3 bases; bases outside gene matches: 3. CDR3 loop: CASSQGAHYEQYF. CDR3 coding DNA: TGTGCCAGCAGTCAGGGGGCCCACTACGAGCAGTACTTC.

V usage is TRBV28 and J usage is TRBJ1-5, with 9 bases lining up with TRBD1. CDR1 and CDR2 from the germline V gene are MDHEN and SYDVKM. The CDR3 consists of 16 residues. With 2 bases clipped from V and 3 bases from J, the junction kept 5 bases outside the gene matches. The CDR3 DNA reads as TGTGCCAGCAGTTTAACGGGACAGGGACTCAATCAGCCCCAGCATTTT. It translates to CASSLTGQGLNQPQHF. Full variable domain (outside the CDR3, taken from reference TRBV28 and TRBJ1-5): DVKVTQSSRYLVKRTGEKVFLECVQDMDHENMFWYRQDPGLGLRLIYFSYDVKMKEKGDIPEGYSVSREKKERFSLILESASTNQTSMYLCASSLTGQGLNQPQHFGDGTRLSIL.

CDR3 DNA: TGTGCCAGCCTCGGGGGGAGTGGCTACACCTTC. Its protein product is CASLGGSGYTF. V gene TRBV19 combines with J gene TRBJ1-2, with D maybe TRBD1 (5 bases). V was clipped by 9 bases and J by 7 bases, with 12 bases between them. The CDR3 is made up of 11 amino acids. CDR1 and CDR2 (germline): LNHDA, SQIVND (reference sequence).

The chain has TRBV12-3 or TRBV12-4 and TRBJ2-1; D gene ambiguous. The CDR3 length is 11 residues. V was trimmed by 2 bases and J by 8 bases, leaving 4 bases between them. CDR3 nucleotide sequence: TGTGCCAGCAGTTTACTCGATGAGCAGTTCTTC. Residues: CASSLLDEQFF.

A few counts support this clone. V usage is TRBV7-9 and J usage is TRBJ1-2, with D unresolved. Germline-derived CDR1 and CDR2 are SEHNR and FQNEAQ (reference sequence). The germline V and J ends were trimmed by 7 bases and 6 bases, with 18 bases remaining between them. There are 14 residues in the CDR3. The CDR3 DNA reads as TGTGCCAGCACCCGGGAGGAAGGGTTGCATGGCTACACCTTC. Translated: CASTREEGLHGYTF. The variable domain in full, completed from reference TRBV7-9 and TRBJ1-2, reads DTGVSQNPRHKITKRGQNVTFRCDPISEHNRLYWYRQTLGQGPEFLTYFQNEAQLEKSRLLSDRFSAERPKGSFSTLEIQRTEQGDSAMYLCASTREEGLHGYTFGSGTRLTVV.

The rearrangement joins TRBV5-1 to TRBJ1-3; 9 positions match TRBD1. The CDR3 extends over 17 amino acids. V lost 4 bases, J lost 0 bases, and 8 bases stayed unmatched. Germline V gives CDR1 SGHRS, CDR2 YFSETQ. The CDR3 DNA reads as TGCGCCAGCAGCCCGGGGACAGGGAGGTTCTCTGGAAACACCATATATTTT. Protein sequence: CASSPGTGRFSGNTIYF.

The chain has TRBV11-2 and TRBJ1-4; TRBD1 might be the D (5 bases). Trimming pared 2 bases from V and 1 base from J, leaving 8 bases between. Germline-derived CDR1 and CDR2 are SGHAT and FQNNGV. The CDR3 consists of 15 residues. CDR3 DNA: TGTGCCAGCAGCTTACAGGGAGGAACTAATGAAAAACTGTTTTTT. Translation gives CASSLQGGTNEKLFF.

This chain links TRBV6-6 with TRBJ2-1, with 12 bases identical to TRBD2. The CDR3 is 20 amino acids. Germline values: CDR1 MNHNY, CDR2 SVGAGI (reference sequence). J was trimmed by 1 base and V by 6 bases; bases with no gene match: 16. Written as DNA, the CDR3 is TGTGCCAGCAGCCCGGGACTGACTAGCGGGAGATTCACGTCCTACAATGAGCAGTTCTTC. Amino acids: CASSPGLTSGRFTSYNEQFF.

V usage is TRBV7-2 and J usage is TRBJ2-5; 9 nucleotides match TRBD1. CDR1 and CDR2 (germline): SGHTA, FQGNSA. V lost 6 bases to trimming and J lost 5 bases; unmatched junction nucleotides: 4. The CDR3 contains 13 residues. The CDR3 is CASRGQGGETQYF. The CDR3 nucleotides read TGTGCCAGCAGGGGACAGGGAGGCGAGACCCAGTACTTC.

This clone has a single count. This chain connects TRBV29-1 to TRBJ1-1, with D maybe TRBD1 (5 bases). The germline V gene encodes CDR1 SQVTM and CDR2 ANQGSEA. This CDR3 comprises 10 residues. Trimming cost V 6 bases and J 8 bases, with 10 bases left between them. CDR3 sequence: CSVGQAEAFF. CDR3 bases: TGCAGCGTCGGACAAGCCGAAGCTTTCTTT.

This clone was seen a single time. In DNA, the CDR3 is TGTGCCAGCAGCCAATCTGTGGGACAGGGATTCACCGGGGAGCTGTTTTTT. Translation gives CASSQSVGQGFTGELFF. V usage is TRBV3-1 (or the pseudogene TRBV3-2) and J usage is TRBJ2-2; 9 bases agree with TRBD1. Germline trimming cut 2 bases from V and 4 bases from J; bases unmatched to any gene: 8. The germline V gene encodes CDR1 LGHDT and CDR2 YNNKEL (reference sequence). The CDR3 has 17 residues.

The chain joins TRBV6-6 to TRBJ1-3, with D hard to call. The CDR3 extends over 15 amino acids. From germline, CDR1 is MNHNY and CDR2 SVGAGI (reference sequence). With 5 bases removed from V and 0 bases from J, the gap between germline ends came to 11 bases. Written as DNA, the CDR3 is TGTGCCAGCAGTCGGACTGCCCGCTCTGGAAACACCATATATTTT. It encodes CASSRTARSGNTIYF.

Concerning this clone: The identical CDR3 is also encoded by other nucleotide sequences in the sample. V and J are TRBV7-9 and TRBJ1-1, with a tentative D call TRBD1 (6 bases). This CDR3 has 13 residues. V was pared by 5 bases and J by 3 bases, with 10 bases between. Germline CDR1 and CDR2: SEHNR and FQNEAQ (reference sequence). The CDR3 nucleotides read TGTGCCAGCAGCCTGGACAGAGACACTGAAGCTTTCTTT. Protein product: CASSLDRDTEAFF.

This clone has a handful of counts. The CDR3 sequence: CATSDAQREGEETQYF. CDR3 sequence (DNA): TGTGCCACCAGCGACGCCCAGCGGGAGGGTGAAGAGACCCAGTACTTC. The rearrangement links TRBV15 to TRBJ2-5; 10 bases are shared with TRBD2. The germline V gene has CDR1 LNHNV and CDR2 YYDKDF (reference sequence). The CDR3 totals 16 residues. V shed 5 bases, J shed 3 bases, and the junction held 9 bases outside the gene matches.

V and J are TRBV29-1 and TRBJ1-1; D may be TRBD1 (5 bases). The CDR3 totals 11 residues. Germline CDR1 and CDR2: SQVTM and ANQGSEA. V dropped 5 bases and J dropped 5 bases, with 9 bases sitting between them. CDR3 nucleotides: TGCAGCGTTTTGGGGGGAACTGAAGCTTTCTTT. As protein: CSVLGGTEAFF. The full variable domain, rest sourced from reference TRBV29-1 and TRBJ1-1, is SAVISQKPSRDICQRGTSLTIQCQVDSQVTMMFWYRQQPGQSLTLIATANQGSEATYESGFVIDKFPISRPNLTFSTLTVSNMSPEDSSIYLCSVLGGTEAFFGQGTRLTVV.

CDR3 region: CASSPPAREGSYEQYF. The CDR3 nucleotides are TGTGCCAGCTCACCACCGGCGCGGGAGGGCTCCTACGAGCAGTACTTC. The chain recombines TRBV18 with TRBJ2-7; 9 bases align to TRBD2. The V gene end was trimmed by 0 bases and the J gene end by 0 bases; junction bases not matched to a gene: 3. The CDR3 is 16 residues long. Germline-derived CDR1 and CDR2 are KGHSH and LQKENI. Supplemented by reference TRBV18 and TRBJ2-7, the full variable domain reads NAGVMQNPRHLVRRRGQEARLRCSPMKGHSHVYWYRQLPEEGLKFMVYLQKENIIDESGMPKERFSAEFPKEGPSILRIQQVVRGDSAAYFCASSPPAREGSYEQYFGPGTRLTVT.

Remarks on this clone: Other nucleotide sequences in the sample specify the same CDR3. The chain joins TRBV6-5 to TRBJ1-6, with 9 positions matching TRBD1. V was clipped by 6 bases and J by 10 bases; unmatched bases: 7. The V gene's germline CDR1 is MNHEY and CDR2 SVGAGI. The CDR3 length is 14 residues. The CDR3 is CASSRTGDSSPLHF. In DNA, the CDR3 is TGTGCCAGCAGCAGGACAGGGGACAGCTCACCCCTCCACTTT.

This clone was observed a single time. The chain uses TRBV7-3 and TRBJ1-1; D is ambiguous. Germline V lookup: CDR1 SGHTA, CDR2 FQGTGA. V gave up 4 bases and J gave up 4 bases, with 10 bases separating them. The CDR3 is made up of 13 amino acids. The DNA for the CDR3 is TGTGCCAGCAGCTCTACCCGTGGCACTGAAGCTTTCTTT. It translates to CASSSTRGTEAFF.

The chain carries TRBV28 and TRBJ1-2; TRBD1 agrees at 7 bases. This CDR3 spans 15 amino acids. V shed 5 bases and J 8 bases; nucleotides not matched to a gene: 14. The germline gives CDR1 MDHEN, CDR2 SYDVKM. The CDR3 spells CASSLSIPPTGGYTF. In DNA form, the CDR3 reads TGTGCCAGCAGTCTATCTATCCCCCCGACAGGGGGCTACACCTTC.

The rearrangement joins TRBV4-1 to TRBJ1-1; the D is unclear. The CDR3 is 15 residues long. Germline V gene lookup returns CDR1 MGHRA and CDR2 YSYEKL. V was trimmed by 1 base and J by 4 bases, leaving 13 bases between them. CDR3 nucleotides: TGCGCCAGCAGCCAAGTTCCCTCCAGAGGCACTGAAGCTTTCTTT. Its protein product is CASSQVPSRGTEAFF.

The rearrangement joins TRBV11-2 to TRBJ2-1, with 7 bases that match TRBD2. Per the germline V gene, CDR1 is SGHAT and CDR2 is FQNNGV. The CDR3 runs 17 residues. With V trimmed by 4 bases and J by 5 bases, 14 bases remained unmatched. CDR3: CASSSKIWSSGNNEQFF. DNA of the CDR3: TGTGCCAGCAGCTCCAAAATTTGGTCTAGCGGTAACAATGAGCAGTTCTTC.

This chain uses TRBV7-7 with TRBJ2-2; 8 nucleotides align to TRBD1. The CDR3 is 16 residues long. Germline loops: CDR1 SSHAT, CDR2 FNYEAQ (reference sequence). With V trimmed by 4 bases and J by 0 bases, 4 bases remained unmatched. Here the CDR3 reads CASSWGTGSNTGELFF. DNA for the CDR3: TGTGCCAGCAGCTGGGGGACAGGTTCGAACACCGGGGAGCTGTTTTTT.

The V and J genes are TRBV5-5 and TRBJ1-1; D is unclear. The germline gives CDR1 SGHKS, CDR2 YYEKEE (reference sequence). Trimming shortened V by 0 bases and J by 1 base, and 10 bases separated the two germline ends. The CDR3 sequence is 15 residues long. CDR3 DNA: TGTGCCAGCAGCTTGGCCGGAGCCACGAACACTGAAGCTTTCTTT. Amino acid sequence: CASSLAGATNTEAFF.

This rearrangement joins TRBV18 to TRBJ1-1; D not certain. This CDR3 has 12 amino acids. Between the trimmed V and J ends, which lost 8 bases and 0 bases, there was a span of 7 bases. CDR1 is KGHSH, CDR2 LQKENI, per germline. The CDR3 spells CASATVNTEAFF. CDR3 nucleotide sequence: TGTGCCAGCGCAACGGTGAACACTGAAGCTTTCTTT.

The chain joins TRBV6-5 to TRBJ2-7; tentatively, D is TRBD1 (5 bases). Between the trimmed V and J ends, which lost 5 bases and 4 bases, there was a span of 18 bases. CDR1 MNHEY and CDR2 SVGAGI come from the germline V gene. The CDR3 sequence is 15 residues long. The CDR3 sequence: CASSNGQAPFYEQYV. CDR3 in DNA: TGTGCCAGCAGTAACGGACAAGCCCCTTTTTACGAGCAGTACGTC.